Listed here are 24 T cell receptor beta chains from one sample, sequenced in a study of regulatory T cells in long-lasting Graves disease. TCR beta libraries were built with iRepertoire HTBI primers and Arm-PCR of CDR3 regions. Each CDR3 protein gets one entry after TCRdb re-called the multiplex PCR reads with MiXCR. Of a few hundred thousand distinct CDR3 sequences in the sample, roughly a quarter are singletons; the top ten hold about 27%. As to time point: persistent/refractory GD, antithyroid drugs over 5 years with positive TRAb. Making the TCR library involved RNA that had been extracted from PBMCs. The specimen comprised peripheral blood mononuclear cells (PBMCs), sampled when the disease was refractory, from a patient treated with antithyroid drugs. The receptor source for this set is a female donor with Graves disease.

This clonotype turned up a few times. CDR3 sequence (DNA): TGTGCCAGCAGCAAGAGCGGGCTCTCCTACGAGCAGTACTTC. This translates into CASSKSGLSYEQYF. The genes are TRBV7-6 and TRBJ2-7, with a tentative D call TRBD2 (6 bases). Trimming shortened V by 5 bases and J by 0 bases, and 11 bases separated the two germline ends. Germline V gene lookup returns CDR1 SGHVS and CDR2 FNYEAQ. CDR3 size: 14 residues.

This chain connects TRBV5-5 to TRBJ2-7; D gene uncertain. The germline V and J ends were trimmed by 1 base and 3 bases, with 8 bases remaining between them. Germline values: CDR1 SGHKS, CDR2 YYEKEE (reference sequence). The CDR3 is 13 amino acids. The CDR3 nucleotides read TGTGCCAGCAGCTTGACACATTACTACGAGCAGTACTTC. Translation gives CASSLTHYYEQYF.

In this sample, this clonotype turned up a few times. The V and J genes are TRBV20-1 and TRBJ2-7; D unresolved. This CDR3 region has 16 residues. Between the trimmed V and J ends, which lost 2 bases and 3 bases, there was a span of 20 bases. In germline, CDR1 is DFQATT, CDR2 SNEGSKA (reference sequence). Written as DNA, the CDR3 is TGCAGTGCTAGACCCCCTACAGATCTCTTAAGCTACGAGCAGTACTTC. Protein sequence: CSARPPTDLLSYEQYF.

The rearrangement uses TRBV28 and TRBJ2-1; 7 bases match TRBD1. CDR3 size: 16 residues. The V and J ends lost 3 bases and 3 bases, in that order; junction bases with no gene match: 8. Germline CDR1 reads MDHEN; CDR2 reads SYDVKM. The CDR3 spells CASSFFPGQDYNEQFF. The CDR3 nucleotides are TGTGCCAGCAGTTTTTTTCCCGGACAGGACTACAATGAGCAGTTCTTC.

The gene calls are TRBV6-2 or TRBV6-3 and TRBJ2-7; 12 bases match TRBD2. Trimming removed 6 bases from V and 3 bases from J; junction bases left unmatched: 6. CDR1 MNHEY and CDR2 SVGEGT come from the germline V gene. This CDR3 comprises 15 residues. The CDR3 DNA sequence: TGTGCCAGCAGGGAGTGGACTAGCGGGAACTACGAGCAGTACTTC. Amino acid sequence: CASREWTSGNYEQYF.

This clonotype occurred many times. The rearrangement links TRBV6-1 to TRBJ2-7; maybe TRBD1 (7 bases). The germline V gene encodes CDR1 MNHNS and CDR2 SASEGT. Trimming removed 9 bases from V and 3 bases from J, with 15 bases in between. The CDR3 loop spans 13 amino acids. CDR3 coding DNA: TGTGCCAGTCGGAGGGGGCGCGACTACGAGCAGTACTTC. It encodes CASRRGRDYEQYF.

The gene calls are TRBV12-3 or TRBV12-4 and TRBJ1-2; a possible D gene is TRBD1 (5 bases). V dropped 5 bases and J dropped 5 bases, with 21 bases sitting between them. CDR3 length: 16 amino acids. This CDR3 reads CASSPFASGTSYGYTF. DNA for the CDR3: TGTGCCAGCAGTCCGTTTGCGTCCGGGACTTCATATGGCTACACCTTC.

The V gene is TRBV28, the J gene TRBJ2-1; D possibly corresponds to TRBD1 (5 bases). CDR3 length equals 17 residues. V was trimmed by 7 bases and J by 2 bases, leaving 21 bases between them. CDR1 MDHEN and CDR2 SYDVKM come from the germline V gene. The CDR3 coding sequence is TGTGCCAGCACCCCCCATGAAGTGGGCAGGGCCTACAATGAGCAGTTCTTC. Its protein is CASTPHEVGRAYNEQFF.

This clonotype was observed at least ten times. The chain is built from TRBV3-1 and TRBJ1-1, with D perhaps TRBD1 (5 bases). CDR1 and CDR2 (germline): LGHDT, YNNKEL (reference sequence). This CDR3 has 14 residues. The V gene lost 4 bases and the J gene lost 1 base, with 10 bases spanning the gap. CDR3 nucleotide sequence: TGTGCCAGCAGCCCCCGACAGACGAACACTGAAGCTTTCTTT. This gives the protein CASSPRQTNTEAFF. Full variable domain (remainder filled in from reference TRBV3-1 and TRBJ1-1): DTAVSQTPKYLVTQMGNDKSIKCEQNLGHDTMYWYKQDSKKFLKIMFSYNNKELIINETVPNRFSPKSPDKAHLNLHINSLELGDSAVYFCASSPRQTNTEAFFGQGTRLTVV.

At least ten counts were recorded for this clonotype. V gene TRBV7-2 combines with J gene TRBJ1-5; no clear D gene. This CDR3 has 13 amino acids. Germline V gene sequence: CDR1 SGHTA, CDR2 FQGNSA. V was cut by 5 bases and J by 4 bases, with 9 bases left in between. Written as DNA, the CDR3 is TGTGCCAGCAGCAACAAGGGAAATCAGCCCCAGCATTTT. Protein product: CASSNKGNQPQHF.

The V and J genes are TRBV6-1 and TRBJ2-7; 8 positions agree with TRBD2. The CDR3 sequence is 16 residues long. Germline trimming cut 7 bases from V and 2 bases from J; bases unmatched to any gene: 13. Germline assignment: CDR1 MNHNS and CDR2 SASEGT. The DNA of the CDR3 is TGTGCCAGCACCCAAATTCATAGCGGGGAAACCTACGAGCAGTACTTC. It yields the protein CASTQIHSGETYEQYF.

The chain joins TRBV20-1 to TRBJ2-5; D remains ambiguous. The CDR3 spans 13 residues. Trimming took off 1 base at V and 1 base at J, with 7 bases between the two ends. Germline CDR1 reads DFQATT; CDR2 reads SNEGSKA (reference sequence). For the CDR3, the DNA is TGCAGTGCTAGAGCGGAATTCCAAGAGACCCAGTACTTC. Its protein product is CSARAEFQETQYF.

The J gene is TRBJ1-3, the V gene TRBV29-1, with a weak D call TRBD1 (5 bases). The length of the CDR3 is 13 residues. Looked up from germline, CDR1 is SQVTM and CDR2 is ANQGSEA. V was shortened by 2 bases and J by 4 bases, with 9 bases between the two germline ends. The CDR3 nucleotides read TGCAGCGTTGAAAGGGACGTCGGAAACACCATATATTTT. As protein: CSVERDVGNTIYF. Supplemented by reference TRBV29-1 and TRBJ1-3, the full variable domain reads SAVISQKPSRDICQRGTSLTIQCQVDSQVTMMFWYRQQPGQSLTLIATANQGSEATYESGFVIDKFPISRPNLTFSTLTVSNMSPEDSSIYLCSVERDVGNTIYFGEGSWLTVV.

The chain uses TRBV20-1 and TRBJ2-5, with D perhaps matching TRBD2 (5 bases). Germline CDR1 and CDR2: DFQATT and SNEGSKA (reference sequence). This CDR3 spans 13 amino acids. Trimming took off 6 bases at V and 2 bases at J, with 13 bases between the two ends. CDR3 in amino acids: CSAGVDGQETQYF. Here the CDR3 DNA reads TGCAGTGCCGGGGTGGACGGACAAGAGACCCAGTACTTC.

The gene calls are TRBV20-1 and TRBJ2-7; TRBD2 matches at 11 bases. Trimming at V came to 3 bases and at J to 0 bases, leaving 4 bases not matched to a gene. The CDR3 length is 15 residues. Germline V gene data show CDR1 as DFQATT and CDR2 as SNEGSKA (reference sequence). The CDR3 here is CSASQLAGVSYEQYF. DNA for the CDR3: TGCAGTGCTAGTCAACTAGCGGGAGTCTCCTACGAGCAGTACTTC.

This clonotype came up many times. The V call is TRBV2, the J call TRBJ1-4; 11 bases fit TRBD1. The CDR3 spans 14 residues. Unmatched junction bases numbered 4, after V lost 6 bases and J lost 7 bases. Germline V gives CDR1 SNHLY, CDR2 FYNNEI. CDR3 region: CASSRTGGGEKLFF. CDR3 DNA: TGTGCCAGCAGCCGGACAGGGGGCGGTGAAAAACTGTTTTTT.

This clonotype was seen a single time. This chain connects TRBV10-3 to TRBJ1-1; D gene ambiguous. The CDR3 length is 16 residues. V dropped 6 bases and J dropped 1 base, with 18 bases sitting between them. CDR1 is ENHRY, CDR2 SYGVKD, per germline. CDR3 amino acids: CAIRADIGAQNTEAFF. The CDR3, as DNA: TGTGCCATCAGAGCTGATATAGGAGCCCAGAACACTGAAGCTTTCTTT.

This clonotype showed up just a few times. The V call is TRBV30, the J call TRBJ1-5, with 8 bases identical to TRBD1. V shed 5 bases, J shed 8 bases, and the junction held 11 bases outside the gene matches. The CDR3 has 14 residues. The germline V gene has CDR1 GTSNPN and CDR2 SVGIG (reference sequence). CDR3 bases: TGTGCCTGGGCGGCGACAGGGGCGGAGGAGCCCCAGCATTTT. Translating gives CAWAATGAEEPQHF.

The J gene is TRBJ2-7, the V gene TRBV29-1; the match to TRBD2 covers 11 bases. Germline loops: CDR1 SQVTM, CDR2 ANQGSEA. The CDR3 runs 16 residues. Trimming took 6 bases from V and 7 from J; bases not matched to a gene: 17. The CDR3 coding sequence is TGCAGCGTCGAGGGTCTAGCGGGGGGTAACTACGGGGAGCAGTACTTC. This sequence encodes CSVEGLAGGNYGEQYF.

The rearrangement links TRBV20-1 to TRBJ2-1, with 7 bases lining up with TRBD2. Germline assignment: CDR1 DFQATT and CDR2 SNEGSKA (reference sequence). This CDR3 has 14 amino acids. V was clipped by 3 bases and J by 3 bases; unmatched bases: 5. The CDR3 protein is CSASRDYLYNEQFF. The CDR3 DNA follows: TGCAGTGCTAGCCGGGACTACCTCTACAATGAGCAGTTCTTC.

The V gene is TRBV19, the J gene TRBJ2-7; TRBD2 agrees at 10 bases. CDR1 is LNHDA and CDR2 is SQIVND in the germline V gene (reference sequence). The CDR3 extends over 15 amino acids. The J segment lost 3 bases and the V segment lost 2 bases, leaving 4 bases of the junction unmatched. DNA for the CDR3: TGTGCCAGTAGTATACTCCCTAGCGGGAGCTACGAGCAGTACTTC. Residues: CASSILPSGSYEQYF. Variable domain in full (rest from reference TRBV19 and TRBJ2-7): DGGITQSPKYLFRKEGQNVTLSCEQNLNHDAMYWYRQDPGQGLRLIYYSQIVNDFQKGDIAEGYSVSREKKESFPLTVTSAQKNPTAFYLCASSILPSGSYEQYFGPGTRLTVT.

V usage is TRBV10-2 and J usage is TRBJ1-2; possibly TRBD1 for D (5 bases). CDR3 size: 14 residues. The V and J ends lost 2 bases and 4 bases respectively, with 11 bases between them. In germline, CDR1 is WSHSY, CDR2 SAAADI. The CDR3 is CASSETRDSYGYTF. In nucleotides, the CDR3 is TGCGCCAGCAGTGAGACCCGGGACTCCTATGGCTACACCTTC.

This clonotype was found many times. This chain connects TRBV6-5 to TRBJ1-2; 7 bases line up with TRBD1. Germline CDR1 MNHEY, CDR2 SVGAGI. The V and J ends lost 0 bases and 2 bases, in that order; junction bases with no gene match: 6. The CDR3 spans 16 residues. The CDR3 sequence: CASSYSRQGGNYGYTF. The DNA of the CDR3 is TGTGCCAGCAGTTACTCTCGACAGGGAGGAAACTATGGCTACACCTTC.

CDR3 loop: CSVEADWSYNEQFF. CDR3 DNA: TGCAGCGTTGAAGCGGACTGGAGTTACAATGAGCAGTTCTTC. V is TRBV29-1 and J is TRBJ2-5; maybe TRBD2 (5 bases). The J call may be in error: the DNA end matches TRBJ2-1 better. CDR1 is SQVTM, CDR2 ANQGSEA, per germline. The CDR3 has 14 amino acids.